The clone carrying this T cell receptor beta chain was counted once. The target antigen is unknown. The sample belongs to a study of T cell responses to AZD1222 COVID-19 vaccine. The wider study: Samples with a second dose at about 4 or about 12 weeks were pooled together.

The CDR3 contains 15 residues. Trimming removed 0 bases from V and 1 base from J, with 10 bases in between. Per germline, CDR1 MNHEY and CDR2 SVGAGI. Study-level findings and limits: When two AZD1222 doses had been given, Spike-specific TCR breadth and depth rose. Within unmutated variant regions lay the reported targets of nearly half of spike-specific TCRs. Possibly, clonal diversity was underestimated; donors were largely white British and included more females.

Generated by immunoSEQ multiplex PCR, the TCRdb table keeps only in-frame clones and is missing some. The sample records roughly 140,000 clones, around 91% being singletons. This TCR was sampled from an adult in good health. The sample here was peripheral blood, taken on day 0 of AZD1222 vaccination. J is TRBJ2-7 and V is TRBV6-5; D remains ambiguous. CDR3 in DNA: TGTGCCAGCAGTTACTCGGGCAAGTTTTCCTACGAGCAGTACTTC. This codes for CASSYSGKFSYEQYF.